The present T cell receptor beta chain was sequenced within a study of blood T cell repertoires in COVID-19. Study-level background: Whether acute or convalescent, the COVID-19 samples came from the United States, Italy and Spain.

The CDR3 totals 13 residues. CDR1 SGHTA and CDR2 FQGTGA come from the germline V gene. V lost 3 bases and J 4 bases, leaving 8 bases between the germline ends. Original methodology: The authors estimated nucleated cell counts from reference gene primer amplification. The method was immunoSEQ multiplex PCR; TCRdb's version includes in-frame clones alone and lacks a portion of them. Clonal size and the V and J genes are those of that table, whereas D and trimming came from the DNA. The table shows under 30,000 clones, with roughly 94% occurring only once. The sequence derives from a woman aged 50 to 60 with active COVID-19. The rearrangement joins TRBV7-3 to TRBJ2-3; maybe TRBD1 (5 bases). Input material: peripheral blood. In DNA form, the CDR3 reads TGTGCCAGCAGCTTCCTAGGGGCAGATACGCAGTATTTT. Amino acid sequence: CASSFLGADTQYF.